This TCR beta chain was recovered during a study of blood T cell repertoires in COVID-19. Study information: Both acute and convalescent COVID-19 samples were obtained from the United States, Italy and Spain.

Methods used by the authors: From reference gene primer amplification, estimates of nucleated cell counts were derived. Measured with immunoSEQ multiplex PCR; TCRdb has only the in-frame clones, and not every one. That table furnishes V, J and clone size, whereas the DNA furnished D and trimming. The sample carries 200,000 to 250,000 clones, roughly nine tenths recorded once. The source is a man in his 60s with acute or convalescent COVID-19. The sample was peripheral blood.

The CDR3 is CASSLSPDSNYGYTF. Written as DNA, the CDR3 is TGTGCCAGCAGTTTATCGCCGGACAGTAACTATGGCTACACCTTC. The rearrangement uses TRBV27 and TRBJ1-2; D is possibly TRBD1 (6 bases). This CDR3 region has 15 residues. The germline V gene has CDR1 MNHEY and CDR2 SMNVEV (reference sequence). The V end was cut by 0 bases, the J end by 1 base, with 9 bases between.